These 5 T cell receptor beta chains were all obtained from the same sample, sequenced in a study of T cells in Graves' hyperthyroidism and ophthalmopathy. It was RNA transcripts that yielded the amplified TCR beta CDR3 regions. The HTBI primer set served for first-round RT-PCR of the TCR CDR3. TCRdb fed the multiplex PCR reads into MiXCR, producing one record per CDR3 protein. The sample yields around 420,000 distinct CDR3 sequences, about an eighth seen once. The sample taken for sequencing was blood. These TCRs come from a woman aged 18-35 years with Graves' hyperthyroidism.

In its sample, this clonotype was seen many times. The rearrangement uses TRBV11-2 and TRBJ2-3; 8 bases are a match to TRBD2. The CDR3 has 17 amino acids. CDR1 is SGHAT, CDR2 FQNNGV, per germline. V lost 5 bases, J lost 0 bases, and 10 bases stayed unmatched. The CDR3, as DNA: TGTGCCAGCAGCCCCAGGCGTAGCGGGACAAGCACAGATACGCAGTATTTT. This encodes CASSPRRSGTSTDTQYF.

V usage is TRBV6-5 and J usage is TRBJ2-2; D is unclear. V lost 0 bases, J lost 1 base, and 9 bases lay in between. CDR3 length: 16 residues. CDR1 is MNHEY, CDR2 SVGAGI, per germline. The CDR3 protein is CASSYSTKLNTGELFF. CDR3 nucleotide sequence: TGTGCCAGCAGTTACTCAACAAAACTGAACACCGGGGAGCTGTTTTTT.

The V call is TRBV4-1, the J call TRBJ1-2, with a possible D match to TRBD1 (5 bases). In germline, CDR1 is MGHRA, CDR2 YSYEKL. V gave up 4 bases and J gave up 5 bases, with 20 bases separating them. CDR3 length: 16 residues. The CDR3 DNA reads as TGCGCCAGCAGCCCGACATTCGGGGGTCTAGGATATGGCTACACCTTC. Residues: CASSPTFGGLGYGYTF.

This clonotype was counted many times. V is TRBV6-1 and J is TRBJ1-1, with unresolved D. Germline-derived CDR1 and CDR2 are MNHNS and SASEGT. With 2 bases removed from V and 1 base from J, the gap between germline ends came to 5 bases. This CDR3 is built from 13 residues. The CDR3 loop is CASSEKGNTEAFF. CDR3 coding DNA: TGTGCCAGCAGTGAAAAAGGGAACACTGAAGCTTTCTTT.

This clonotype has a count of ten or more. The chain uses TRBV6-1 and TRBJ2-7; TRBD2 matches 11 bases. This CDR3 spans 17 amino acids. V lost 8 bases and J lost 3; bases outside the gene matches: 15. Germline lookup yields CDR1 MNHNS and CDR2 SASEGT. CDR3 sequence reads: CASAALTSGVPYYEQYF. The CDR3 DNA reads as TGTGCCAGCGCCGCGCTGACTAGCGGGGTTCCTTACTACGAGCAGTACTTC.